The 20 T cell receptor beta chains listed next were all sequenced from one sample in a study of T cell responses to AZD1222 COVID-19 vaccine. The assay was immunoSEQ multiplex PCR, and TCRdb's table has in-frame clones only and misses some. This sample has approximately 200,000 clones; almost 90% occur once, and the top ten carry 7.7%. The sequenced sample was peripheral blood, obtained on day 0 of AZD1222 vaccination. The receptor source for this set is an adult in good health.

The chain joins TRBV19 to TRBJ2-2, with unresolved D. V gave up 6 bases and J gave up 0 bases, with 8 bases separating them. The CDR3 is 14 residues long. CDR1 LNHDA and CDR2 SQIVND come from the germline V gene (reference sequence). CDR3: CASSRGPNTGELFF. CDR3 in DNA: TGTGCCAGTAGCCGAGGTCCGAACACCGGGGAGCTGTTTTTT.

The chain uses TRBV5-4 and TRBJ2-1; D is uncertain. This CDR3 has 14 amino acids. Germline CDR1 reads SGHNT; CDR2 reads YYREEE (reference sequence). Trimming stripped 2 bases from V and 3 bases from J, with 9 bases between. CDR3 in DNA: TGTGCCAGCAGCTTAATGCCAGACTACAATGAGCAGTTCTTC. It yields the protein CASSLMPDYNEQFF.

The chain employs TRBV9 and TRBJ1-1; tentatively, D is TRBD1 (5 bases). The CDR3 has 16 amino acids. Per germline, CDR1 SGDLS and CDR2 YYNGEE. The V end was cut by 3 bases, the J end by 0 bases, with 15 bases between. CDR3 region: CASSEGIRGLNTEAFF. CDR3 sequence (DNA): TGTGCCAGCAGCGAGGGGATAAGGGGATTGAACACTGAAGCTTTCTTT.

This chain links TRBV23-1 with TRBJ2-7; D remains unclear. TRBV23-1 is an ORF for which the function is uncertain. This CDR3 is 12 amino acids long. V was shortened by 7 bases and J by 2 bases, with 9 bases between the two germline ends. For the CDR3, the DNA is TGCGCCAGCACGGTCTTAACCTACGAGCAGTACTTC. It yields the protein CASTVLTYEQYF.

The rearrangement links TRBV20-1 to TRBJ1-1, with a tentative D call TRBD1 (6 bases). CDR1 is DFQATT and CDR2 is SNEGSKA in the germline V gene (reference sequence). CDR3 length: 14 residues. V dropped 3 bases and J dropped 7 bases, with 18 bases sitting between them. The DNA for the CDR3 is TGCAGTGCTAGTAATTTGGGGGCGAAGGTTGAAGCTTTCTTT. Translating gives CSASNLGAKVEAFF.

The J gene is TRBJ1-6, the V gene TRBV30, with no clear D. The CDR3 consists of 15 residues. Trimming cost V 1 base and J 10 bases, with 17 bases left between them. Germline CDR1 is GTSNPN and CDR2 is SVGIG (reference sequence). CDR3 protein: CAWSANGSGNSPLHF. CDR3 DNA sequence: TGTGCCTGGAGTGCTAATGGGTCGGGGAACTCACCCCTCCACTTT. Drawing the rest from reference TRBV30 and TRBJ1-6, the complete variable domain is SQTIHQWPATLVQPVGSPLSLECTVEGTSNPNLYWYRQAAGRGLQLLFYSVGIGQISSEVPQNLSASRPQDRQFILSSKKLLLSDSGFYLCAWSANGSGNSPLHFGNGTRLTVT.

J is TRBJ2-1 and V is TRBV27; D might be TRBD2 (7 bases). V lost 5 bases to trimming and J lost 9 bases, with 8 bases between them. Germline CDR1 and CDR2: MNHEY and SMNVEV (reference sequence). CDR3 size: 11 residues. The CDR3 is CASSRGAEQFF. For the CDR3, the DNA is TGTGCCAGCAGTCGGGGGGCTGAGCAGTTCTTC.

The V call is TRBV12-3 or TRBV12-4, the J call TRBJ1-4, with D hard to call. V lost 7 bases and J 4 bases, leaving 7 bases between the germline ends. CDR3 size: 12 residues. The CDR3 nucleotides read TGTGCCAGCACCGGGGTTAATGAAAAACTGTTTTTT. Its protein product is CASTGVNEKLFF.

The chain employs TRBV4-1 and TRBJ1-6, with a tentative D call TRBD1 (5 bases). V was pared by 1 base and J by 5 bases, with 12 bases between. The V gene's germline CDR1 is MGHRA and CDR2 YSYEKL. The CDR3 runs to 16 residues. The CDR3 DNA follows: TGCGCCAGCAGCCAAGGAACGTCGGGGCATAATTCACCCCTCCACTTT. Translated: CASSQGTSGHNSPLHF.

The chain joins TRBV29-1 to TRBJ1-1; D unresolved. Trimming cost V 4 bases and J 3 bases, with 12 bases left between them. The CDR3 consists of 13 residues. Per the germline V gene, CDR1 is SQVTM and CDR2 is ANQGSEA. The chain's CDR3 is CSVAHRGDTEAFF. In DNA, the CDR3 is TGCAGCGTTGCACATCGCGGGGACACTGAAGCTTTCTTT.

This rearrangement joins TRBV29-1 to TRBJ1-2, with unresolved D. The CDR3 contains 13 residues. CDR1 is SQVTM and CDR2 is ANQGSEA in the germline V gene. Trimming left V 8 bases short and J 7 bases short, with 20 bases between. The CDR3 reads CSTPDKEYGGYTF. The CDR3 DNA is TGCAGCACACCCGACAAGGAATATGGTGGCTACACCTTC.

This chain uses TRBV4-1 with TRBJ2-5; 8 positions match TRBD2. Looked up from germline, CDR1 is MGHRA and CDR2 is YSYEKL. CDR3 length: 13 amino acids. The ends lost 6 bases at V and 5 bases at J; junction bases unmatched: 5. CDR3 region: CASSGGGSETQYF. The CDR3 bases are TGCGCCAGCAGTGGCGGGGGGTCGGAGACCCAGTACTTC.

CDR3 in amino acids: CASSADLTGSYNEQFF. The CDR3 DNA sequence: TGTGCCAGCAGTGCAGACCTCACGGGCTCCTACAATGAGCAGTTCTTC. The chain employs TRBV6-1 and TRBJ2-1; D unresolved. The CDR3 length is 16 residues. V was shortened by 4 bases and J by 0 bases, with 13 bases between the two germline ends. The germline CDR1 and CDR2 sequences are MNHNS and SASEGT.

V is TRBV7-8 and J is TRBJ1-1, with a tentative D call TRBD1 (5 bases). CDR1 is SGHVS, CDR2 FQNEAQ, per germline. The CDR3 sequence is 13 residues long. With 5 bases removed from V and 4 bases from J, the gap between germline ends came to 11 bases. CDR3 sequence (DNA): TGTGCCAGCAGCATCGAACAGGCCACTGAAGCTTTCTTT. It specifies CASSIEQATEAFF.

V and J are TRBV28 and TRBJ1-2, with D hard to call. Trimming pared 8 bases from V and 3 bases from J, leaving 10 bases between. This CDR3 is 12 amino acids long. Germline-derived CDR1 and CDR2 are MDHEN and SYDVKM. DNA of the CDR3: TGTGCCAGCTCCCACGCCGACTATGGCTACACCTTC. Translation gives CASSHADYGYTF.

The chain couples TRBV5-6 to TRBJ2-5, with unresolved D. Germline CDR1 is SGHDT and CDR2 is YYEEEE. This CDR3 is 15 amino acids long. V was cut by 1 base and J by 1 base, with 11 bases left in between. CDR3 sequence: CASSLIGGAQETQYF. DNA for the CDR3: TGTGCCAGCAGCTTGATCGGCGGAGCCCAAGAGACCCAGTACTTC.

This clone was detected only a few times. The chain combines TRBV18 with TRBJ1-2; D is ambiguous. Germline loops: CDR1 KGHSH, CDR2 LQKENI. Trimming took 0 bases from V and 7 from J, leaving 12 bases between them. There are 14 residues in the CDR3. For the CDR3, the DNA is TGTGCCAGCTCACCACCGGCCGTATCGGGTGGCTACACCTTC. Encoded protein: CASSPPAVSGGYTF.

This chain links TRBV25-1 with TRBJ1-2, with D possibly TRBD1 on 5 matching bases. The CDR3 has 11 amino acids. Germline V gene data show CDR1 as MGHDK and CDR2 as SYGVNS. V was shortened by 4 bases and J by 7 bases, with 7 bases between the two germline ends. CDR3 coding DNA: TGTGCCAGCAGTGTAGGGGTTGGCTACACCTTC. Translation gives CASSVGVGYTF.

This clone was observed a single time. The chain carries TRBV7-9 and TRBJ1-2, with 7 nucleotides matching TRBD1. CDR1 SEHNR and CDR2 FQNEAQ come from the germline V gene (reference sequence). V shed 5 bases and J 8 bases; nucleotides not matched to a gene: 5. CDR3 length: 12 residues. CDR3 in DNA: TGTGCCAGCAGCAGGGGGCCGTCCGGCTACACCTTC. Amino acids: CASSRGPSGYTF.

This sequence joins TRBV4-3 and TRBJ1-2; D uncertain. V was cut by 0 bases and J by 2 bases, with 10 bases left in between. CDR3 length equals 15 residues. Germline V gene lookup returns CDR1 LGHNA and CDR2 YSLEER. The chain's CDR3 is CASSQEVAVNYGYTF. CDR3 coding DNA: TGCGCCAGCAGCCAAGAGGTGGCAGTCAACTATGGCTACACCTTC.